One sample yielded the 25 T cell receptor beta chains listed below, sequenced in a study. TCRdb re-analysed the RT-PCR reads in MiXCR, keeping a single row per CDR3 protein. The sample lists about 680,000 distinct CDR3 sequences; 13% to 15% were seen once. Input material: memory CD4+ T cells from blood. The receptors here all came from a female donor in good health, serving as a healthy control.

This clonotype appeared a few times. The genes are TRBV15 and TRBJ2-2; 11 bases agree with TRBD2. The CDR3 length is 16 residues. CDR1 is LNHNV, CDR2 YYDKDF, per germline (reference sequence). The V gene end was trimmed by 5 bases and the J gene end by 5 bases; junction bases not matched to a gene: 7. CDR3 amino acids: CATSFTSGGYTGELFF. The CDR3 DNA reads TGTGCCACCAGCTTTACTAGCGGGGGTTATACCGGGGAGCTGTTTTTT.

The chain couples TRBV4-2 to TRBJ2-3, with D perhaps given as TRBD1 or TRBD2 (5 bases each). The length of the CDR3 is 17 residues. Trimming shortened V by 0 bases and J by 1 base, and 14 bases separated the two germline ends. Germline CDR1 is LGHNA and CDR2 is YNFKEQ. The DNA for the CDR3 is TGTGCCAGCAGCCAAGATGGTGTGGGGGATGGCACAGATACGCAGTATTTT. Translation gives CASSQDGVGDGTDTQYF.

This chain uses TRBV6-6 with TRBJ2-7, with TRBD2 matching over 9 bases. The CDR3 covers 14 residues. J gave up 6 bases and V 5 bases, and 8 bases lay outside the gene matches. Looked up from germline, CDR1 is MNHNY and CDR2 is SVGAGI (reference sequence). The CDR3 reads CASSQRSSGAEQYF. The CDR3 DNA sequence: TGTGCCAGCAGTCAGCGGTCTAGCGGGGCCGAGCAGTACTTC.

The V call is TRBV20-1, the J call TRBJ1-1, with 7 bases lining up with TRBD1. The junction had 9 bases not matched to a gene; V was cut back by 6 bases and J by 5 bases. CDR1 is DFQATT, CDR2 SNEGSKA, per germline (reference sequence). The CDR3 is made up of 13 amino acids. The CDR3 is CSAISTGETEAFF. The CDR3 region has the DNA TGCAGTGCCATTAGTACAGGGGAAACTGAAGCTTTCTTT.

The gene calls are TRBV7-2 and TRBJ1-4, with TRBD1 as a possible D gene (6 bases). The CDR3 totals 15 residues. V lost 6 bases to trimming and J lost 0 bases, with 11 bases between them. Germline lookup yields CDR1 SGHTA and CDR2 FQGNSA. The CDR3 loop is CASRGSGATNEKLFF. CDR3 sequence (DNA): TGTGCCAGCAGAGGATCAGGGGCAACTAATGAAAAACTGTTTTTT.

This clonotype appeared many times. The chain combines TRBV4-3 with TRBJ2-2, with D possibly matching TRBD2 (6 bases). The length of the CDR3 is 17 residues. Germline-derived CDR1 and CDR2 are LGHNA and YSLEER. V lost 0 bases and J lost 0, with 11 bases in between. This chain's CDR3 is CASSQDPSGPNTGELFF. The CDR3 DNA reads TGCGCCAGCAGCCAAGATCCCAGCGGGCCGAACACCGGGGAGCTGTTTTTT.

Many counts were recorded for this clonotype. The chain combines TRBV12-3 or TRBV12-4 with TRBJ1-2; 10 nucleotides match TRBD1. The length of the CDR3 is 13 residues. Germline trimming cut 6 bases from V and 7 bases from J; bases unmatched to any gene: 5. The CDR3 DNA sequence: TGTGCCAGCAGGTCGACAGGGGGCTCTGGCTACACCTTC. As protein: CASRSTGGSGYTF.

The chain has TRBV5-4 and TRBJ2-3; 7 nucleotides align to TRBD2. The V gene's germline CDR1 is SGHNT and CDR2 YYREEE (reference sequence). V was pared by 4 bases and J by 6 bases, with 11 bases of the junction left unmatched. The CDR3 covers 15 residues. CDR3: CASSARDYFGDTQYF. CDR3 DNA: TGTGCCAGCAGCGCCCGGGACTATTTTGGGGATACGCAGTATTTT.

This clonotype was detected a few times. This sequence joins TRBV7-2 and TRBJ2-6; no reliable D call. The CDR3 consists of 17 residues. Trimming removed 5 bases at V and 0 bases at J, with 14 bases between. Germline V gene sequence: CDR1 SGHTA, CDR2 FQGNSA. The CDR3 sequence: CASSPRSGSSGANVLTF. CDR3 coding DNA: TGTGCCAGCAGCCCCCGCTCCGGAAGCTCTGGGGCCAACGTCCTGACTTTC.

CDR3 amino acids: CATSPRSGSWYNEQFF. The CDR3 nucleotides read TGTGCCACCAGCCCTCGGAGCGGGAGTTGGTACAATGAGCAGTTCTTC. The chain is built from TRBV24-1 and TRBJ2-1; 8 positions agree with TRBD2. This CDR3 is built from 16 residues. Germline lookup yields CDR1 KGHDR and CDR2 SFDVKD. The junction had 11 bases not matched to a gene; V was cut back by 7 bases and J by 4 bases.

This clonotype was recorded many times. The gene calls are TRBV6-2 or TRBV6-3 and TRBJ2-3; 12 nucleotides line up with TRBD2. Germline-derived CDR1 and CDR2 are MNHEY and SVGEGT. Trimming at V came to 2 bases and at J to 2 bases, leaving 14 bases not matched to a gene. This CDR3 comprises 20 residues. The chain's CDR3 is CASSYPGLAGTKGHTDTQYF. DNA of the CDR3: TGTGCCAGCAGTTACCCCGGACTAGCGGGAACTAAGGGGCACACAGATACGCAGTATTTT.

The J gene is TRBJ2-7, the V gene TRBV6-1; D may be TRBD2 (5 bases). This CDR3 region has 14 residues. Per germline, CDR1 MNHNS and CDR2 SASEGT. Trimming cost V 1 base and J 7 bases, with 14 bases left between them. CDR3 residues: CASSEDGRSGEQYF. The DNA for the CDR3 is TGTGCCAGCAGTGAAGATGGTAGATCGGGGGAGCAGTACTTC.

The genes are TRBV28 and TRBJ1-1; D may be TRBD1 (6 bases). Germline loops: CDR1 MDHEN, CDR2 SYDVKM. V lost 8 bases and J lost 1, with 17 bases in between. The CDR3 sequence is 15 residues long. CDR3 protein: CASPSPGGANTEAFF. The CDR3 coding sequence is TGTGCCAGCCCTTCACCCGGGGGCGCGAACACTGAAGCTTTCTTT.

This clonotype was seen only a few times. V gene TRBV25-1 combines with J gene TRBJ2-2, with D tentatively TRBD1 (6 bases). CDR3 length: 17 amino acids. The germline gives CDR1 MGHDK, CDR2 SYGVNS. The ends were cut back, 1 base at V and 2 bases at J, with 14 bases in the middle. This chain's CDR3 is CASSEWGRTPNTGELFF. For the CDR3, the DNA is TGTGCCAGCAGTGAATGGGGGCGGACACCTAACACCGGGGAGCTGTTTTTT.

This clonotype occurred many times. This CDR3 reads CSASRDLPQETQYF. Written as DNA, the CDR3 is TGCAGTGCCAGCCGGGACCTACCTCAAGAGACCCAGTACTTC. The chain employs TRBV20-1 and TRBJ2-5; D may be TRBD1 or TRBD2 (5 bases each). Deletions cut 6 bases from V and 2 bases from J, with 16 bases between. Per the germline V gene, CDR1 is DFQATT and CDR2 is SNEGSKA (reference sequence). The CDR3 spans 14 residues.

The chain combines TRBV4-3 with TRBJ2-1; D unclear. Looked up from germline, CDR1 is LGHNA and CDR2 is YSLEER. The CDR3 extends over 13 amino acids. V lost 1 base to trimming and J lost 4 bases, with 5 bases between them. The CDR3 loop reads CASSQVSYNEQFF. The DNA for the CDR3 is TGCGCCAGCAGCCAAGTATCATACAATGAGCAGTTCTTC.

This clonotype occurred many times. This sequence joins TRBV20-1 and TRBJ1-5; D not resolved. Germline V gives CDR1 DFQATT, CDR2 SNEGSKA (reference sequence). The CDR3 is made up of 16 amino acids. The V end lost 0 bases, the J end lost 0 bases, and 12 bases lay between the germline ends. The CDR3 DNA reads TGCAGTGCTAGAGAAGAGGGCACCTATAGCAATCAGCCCCAGCATTTT. It is translated as CSAREEGTYSNQPQHF.

This clonotype was detected ten times or more. This chain links TRBV20-1 with TRBJ2-7, with 10 bases identical to TRBD2. The CDR3 consists of 15 residues. The J segment lost 6 bases and the V segment lost 6 bases, leaving 14 bases of the junction unmatched. The germline V gene encodes CDR1 DFQATT and CDR2 SNEGSKA (reference sequence). CDR3 residues: CSAPQLAGGTGEQYF. The CDR3, as DNA: TGCAGTGCGCCGCAATTAGCGGGAGGAACGGGCGAGCAGTACTTC.

DNA of the CDR3: TGTGCCAGCACCTCACGGACTAGCGGATCCTACGAGCAGTACTTC. This sequence encodes CASTSRTSGSYEQYF. The rearrangement uses TRBV12-3 or TRBV12-4 and TRBJ2-7; TRBD2 aligns across 10 bases. This CDR3 has 15 residues. The ends lost 7 bases at V and 1 base at J; junction bases unmatched: 7.

This clonotype has only a few counts. CDR3 in DNA: TGTGCCAGCAGCCTGCAAAAGGGCCCCATCTACGAGCAGTACTTC. The encoded protein is CASSLQKGPIYEQYF. V is TRBV5-6 and J is TRBJ2-7; D is ambiguous. CDR3 size: 15 residues. Between the trimmed V and J ends, which lost 4 bases and 3 bases, there was a span of 17 bases. The germline V gene encodes CDR1 SGHDT and CDR2 YYEEEE.

This chain connects TRBV7-9 to TRBJ1-2; no definite D call. CDR3 length equals 13 residues. Trimming took off 5 bases at V and 0 bases at J, with 7 bases between the two ends. CDR1 and CDR2 from the germline V gene are SEHNR and FQNEAQ (reference sequence). The CDR3 spells CASSVTANYGYTF. In DNA, the CDR3 is TGTGCCAGCAGCGTTACAGCTAACTATGGCTACACCTTC.

The genes are TRBV6-1 and TRBJ1-4; a possible D gene is TRBD1 (6 bases). V was pared by 5 bases and J by 4 bases, with 11 bases between. The germline CDR1 and CDR2 sequences are MNHNS and SASEGT. The CDR3 runs to 14 residues. CDR3 region: CASSLGGSNEKLFF. In DNA form, the CDR3 reads TGTGCCAGCAGTCTAGGGGGGAGTAATGAAAAACTGTTTTTT.

This clonotype was found a few times. The rearrangement uses TRBV5-6 and TRBJ2-2; TRBD2 aligns across 9 bases. The CDR3 loop spans 17 amino acids. Losses at the gene ends were 0 bases for V and 5 bases for J; bases not matched to a gene: 8. Looked up from germline, CDR1 is SGHDT and CDR2 is YYEEEE. CDR3 amino acids: CASSLGLAERGTGELFF. CDR3 DNA: TGTGCCAGCAGCTTGGGACTAGCGGAGAGGGGGACCGGGGAGCTGTTTTTT.

The chain is built from TRBV5-1 and TRBJ2-3; possible D gene TRBD2, 6 bases. Trimming removed 0 bases from V and 2 bases from J, with 13 bases in between. CDR3 length equals 16 residues. The germline V gene has CDR1 SGHRS and CDR2 YFSETQ. CDR3 DNA: TGCGCCAGCAGCTTGGGGGGGGACTCCTCCACAGATACGCAGTATTTT. This sequence encodes CASSLGGDSSTDTQYF. The entire variable domain, with the rest obtained from reference TRBV5-1 and TRBJ2-3, is as follows: KAGVTQTPRYLIKTRGQQVTLSCSPISGHRSVSWYQQTPGQGLQFLFEYFSETQRNKGNFPGRFSGRQFSNSRSEMNVSTLELGDSALYLCASSLGGDSSTDTQYFGPGTRLTVL.

In DNA form, the CDR3 reads TGTGCCAGCCAACGGACTAGCAGCAATGAGCAGTTCTTC. Translation gives CASQRTSSNEQFF. The chain couples TRBV27 to TRBJ2-1; 8 bases agree with TRBD2. V dropped 8 bases and J dropped 6; count of bases not matched to a gene: 6. This CDR3 is 13 amino acids long. Germline assignment: CDR1 MNHEY and CDR2 SMNVEV (reference sequence).